The clone carrying this T cell receptor beta chain was seen a handful of times. Its antigen is still unknown. Construction of TCR beta libraries relied on iRepertoire HTBI primers and on Arm-PCR targeting CDR3 regions. TCRdb fed the multiplex PCR reads into MiXCR, producing one record per CDR3 protein. The table lists roughly 510,000 distinct CDR3 sequences, about 16% of them singletons, with 9.5% to 15% in the top ten. Germline V gene sequence: CDR1 MNHEY, CDR2 SMNVEV (reference sequence). The CDR3 contains 13 residues. With 5 bases removed from V and 6 bases from J, the gap between germline ends came to 11 bases. Regarding time point: newly diagnosed GD, antithyroid drugs for less than 3 months. PBMCs provided the RNA from which the TCR library was made. EDTA tubes collected 7.5 to 9 milliliters of peripheral blood. This sample was included in a study of regulatory T cells in long-lasting Graves disease. General observations from the study: Peripheral blood, not thyroid tissue, was the sole material studied. Accuracy was perhaps lowered by the small sample size.

These sequences were also reported in another study, on T cells in Graves' hyperthyroidism and ophthalmopathy. Per that paper: A first-round RT-PCR of the TCR CDR3 used the HTBI primer set.

The material was peripheral blood mononuclear cells (PBMCs), obtained at new diagnosis, from a patient treated with antithyroid drugs. The TCR originated in a man aged 18 to 30 with Graves disease. The chain joins TRBV27 to TRBJ2-4; a possible D gene is TRBD2 (5 bases). CDR3 coding DNA: TGTGCCAGCAGTCCGGACTGGGGAAACATTCAGTACTTC. Amino acid sequence: CASSPDWGNIQYF.